This TCR beta chain came from a study of lymphopenia after photon versus proton radiotherapy. Clones were read by immunoSEQ multiplex PCR, and TCRdb kept only the in-frame ones, dropping some. The sample has about 30,000 clones; 94% are singletons. The clonotype originates from a woman in her forties or fifties with cholangiocarcinoma. The source material was peripheral blood, sampled from a patient treated with photon-based radiotherapy.

Written as DNA, the CDR3 is TGTGCCAGCTCACTACGGACTAGCGGGAGGATCAATGAGCAGTTCTTC. Amino acid sequence: CASSLRTSGRINEQFF. The rearrangement joins TRBV18 to TRBJ2-1; 14 bases align to TRBD2. Germline trimming cut 4 bases from V and 6 bases from J; bases unmatched to any gene: 5. Per germline, CDR1 KGHSH and CDR2 LQKENI. The CDR3 extends over 16 amino acids.